One and the same sample provided the 9 T cell receptor beta chains below, sequenced in a study of T cell responses to AZD1222 COVID-19 vaccine. Method: immunoSEQ multiplex PCR; TCRdb's copy keeps in-frame clones and lacks some. The sample contains 150,000 to 200,000 clones, nearly 95% of which appear only once. The sample consisted of peripheral blood, taken 28 days after the second AZD1222 dose. The receptors were sampled from an adult who received the AZD1222 COVID-19 vaccine.

The rearrangement uses TRBV30 and TRBJ1-5; 9 nucleotides agree with TRBD1. The CDR3 is 13 amino acids. Germline CDR1 is GTSNPN and CDR2 is SVGIG (reference sequence). Germline trimming cut 5 bases from V and 6 bases from J; bases unmatched to any gene: 5. The CDR3 reads CAWAKDRGQPQHF. CDR3 DNA sequence: TGTGCCTGGGCAAAGGACAGGGGTCAGCCCCAGCATTTT.

The chain couples TRBV3-1 (or the pseudogene TRBV3-2) to TRBJ2-1, with D perhaps matching TRBD2 (7 bases). Germline assignment: CDR1 LGHDT and CDR2 YNNKEL (reference sequence). The CDR3 has 15 residues. V was clipped by 2 bases and J by 5 bases, with 13 bases between them. CDR3 loop: CASSQRWGGHNEQFF. The CDR3 coding sequence is TGTGCCAGCAGCCAAAGGTGGGGGGGCCACAATGAGCAGTTCTTC.

The chain couples TRBV18 to TRBJ1-2; D perhaps matches TRBD1 (6 bases). The CDR3 is 15 residues long. Germline values: CDR1 KGHSH, CDR2 LQKENI. Trimming cost V 3 bases and J 3 bases, with 14 bases left between them. CDR3 nucleotide sequence: TGTGCCAGCTCACCGGACAGCCTCGTTGACTATGGCTACACCTTC. Its protein product is CASSPDSLVDYGYTF.

The chain carries TRBV7-2 and TRBJ2-3; D unresolved. Germline CDR1 SGHTA, CDR2 FQGNSA. This CDR3 has 16 amino acids. Trimming cost V 2 bases and J 0 bases, with 12 bases left between them. DNA of the CDR3: TGTGCCAGCAGCTTAACCGCAGGAACCAGCACAGATACGCAGTATTTT. Protein: CASSLTAGTSTDTQYF.

V and J are TRBV3-1 (or the pseudogene TRBV3-2) and TRBJ2-7; 8 bases are shared with TRBD1. The CDR3 is 15 residues long. Germline loops: CDR1 LGHDT, CDR2 YNNKEL (reference sequence). V was clipped by 2 bases and J by 6 bases; unmatched bases: 9. CDR3 protein: CASSQRTGSGSEQYF. CDR3 coding DNA: TGTGCCAGCAGCCAACGGACAGGGTCCGGGAGCGAGCAGTACTTC.

Details on this clone: The sample carries other DNA sequences with the same CDR3. The chain recombines TRBV6-1 with TRBJ1-6, with D hard to call. Trimming pared 0 bases from V and 7 bases from J, leaving 7 bases between. The CDR3 contains 14 residues. CDR1 is MNHNS, CDR2 SASEGT, per germline. CDR3 amino acids: CASSEAPRNSPLHF. CDR3 nucleotides: TGTGCCAGCAGTGAAGCGCCGCGGAATTCACCCCTCCACTTT.

The chain joins TRBV7-8 to TRBJ2-7; D may be TRBD1 or TRBD2 (6 bases each). V was shortened by 4 bases and J by 6 bases, with 19 bases between the two germline ends. Germline values: CDR1 SGHVS, CDR2 FQNEAQ. The CDR3 sequence is 15 residues long. DNA of the CDR3: TGTGCCAGCAGCTCCATGGGGTTGGGGGGCCGCGAGCAGTACTTC. Its translation: CASSSMGLGGREQYF.

This chain uses TRBV28 with TRBJ2-7; D remains unclear. Germline V lookup: CDR1 MDHEN, CDR2 SYDVKM. The CDR3 is 13 amino acids. Trimming took 2 bases from V and 7 from J, leaving 12 bases between them. CDR3 residues: CASSLGLPPEQYF. The DNA for the CDR3 is TGTGCCAGCAGTTTAGGGTTACCCCCGGAGCAGTACTTC.

The gene calls are TRBV19 and TRBJ2-5; 8 bases are shared with TRBD1. The germline V gene has CDR1 LNHDA and CDR2 SQIVND (reference sequence). There are 13 residues in the CDR3. J gave up 2 bases and V 8 bases, and 4 bases lay outside the gene matches. As DNA, the CDR3 is TGTGCCAGTTCGACAGGGGTACAAGAGACCCAGTACTTC. This sequence encodes CASSTGVQETQYF.